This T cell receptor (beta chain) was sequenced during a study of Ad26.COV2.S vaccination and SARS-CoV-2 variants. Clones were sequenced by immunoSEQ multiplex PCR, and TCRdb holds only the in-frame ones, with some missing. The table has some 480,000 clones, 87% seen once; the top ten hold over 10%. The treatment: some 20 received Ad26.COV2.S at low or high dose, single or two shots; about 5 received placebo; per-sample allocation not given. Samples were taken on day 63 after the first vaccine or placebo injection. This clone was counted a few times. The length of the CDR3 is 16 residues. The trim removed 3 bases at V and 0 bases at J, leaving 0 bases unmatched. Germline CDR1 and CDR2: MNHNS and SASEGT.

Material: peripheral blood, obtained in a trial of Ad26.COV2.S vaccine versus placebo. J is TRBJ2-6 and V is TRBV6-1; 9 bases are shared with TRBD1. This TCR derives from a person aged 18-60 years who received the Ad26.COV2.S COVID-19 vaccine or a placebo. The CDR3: CASSETGGSGANVLTF. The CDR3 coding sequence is TGTGCCAGCAGTGAGACAGGGGGCTCTGGGGCCAACGTCCTGACTTTC.